This T cell receptor (beta chain) was recovered during a study of molecular identifiers for immune sequencing clone quantification. This clonotype was counted only a few times. Its antigen is currently unknown. Findings of the study overall: Spiked Jurkat TCR RNA from one cell was reportedly detectable among over 800,000 naive cells. Should identical TCR molecules share a barcode, the sizes of highly expanded clones could be underestimated. The share of molecules held by clones above 20 RNA copies was over 97% in effector cells and under 1% in naive cells.

In preparing bulk TCR libraries, previously described methods and listed TCR primers were used. One entry per CDR3 protein, called by TCRdb with MiXCR from the PCR reads. The table includes about 510,000 distinct CDR3 sequences, 20% to 25% detected once. Germline V CDR1 and CDR2: SGHNT, YYREEE (reference sequence). This CDR3 has 12 amino acids. Trimming pared 5 bases from V and 2 bases from J, leaving 7 bases between. Sequenced input: naive CD8+ T cells from blood, with Jurkat cell RNA spiked in. Documented subset: FACS-sorted CD8+CD4-CCR7+CD45RA+ naive T cells. V and J are TRBV5-4 and TRBJ1-2, with D uncertain. This TCR came from a human donor in good health. Some libraries in this study had Jurkat cell RNA spiked in. CDR3 amino acids: CASSFNNYGYTF. CDR3 in DNA: TGTGCCAGCAGTTTCAACAACTATGGCTACACCTTC.